The clone carrying this T cell receptor beta chain has just a few counts. Its cognate antigen is unknown. From blood, roughly 240-550 ng of genomic DNA served as TRB template. Germline V gives CDR1 MNHEY, CDR2 SVGAGI. J was trimmed by 3 bases and V by 6 bases; bases with no gene match: 10. The CDR3 has 15 amino acids. This sample is part of a study of T and B cells in COVID-19 patients. Findings and limits, study-wide: Early severe-case samples and blood from mildly ill patients during symptoms were in short supply. The recovered cohort had 2,300 or so exclusive TCR clusters, including around 34 low generation probability clusters.

TRB rearrangements were amplified by multiplex PCR with BIOMED2 TRB-A/B primers. MiXCR, applied by TCRdb to the multiplex PCR reads, yields one record per CDR3 protein. The table lists 23,000 or so distinct CDR3 sequences, approximately 30% of them singletons. This chain joins TRBV6-5 and TRBJ2-7; 8 bases agree with TRBD2. This receptor was obtained from a human donor who had recovered from COVID-19. The specimen sequenced was blood. The CDR3 nucleotides are TGTGCCAGCAGCCCCGGGGGGGGCCGACACTACGAGCAGTACTTC. Translation: CASSPGGGRHYEQYF.